This TCR beta chain was retrieved from a study of blood T cell repertoires in COVID-19 (TCRdb year 2020). About the study as a whole: Samples covering the acute and convalescent phases of COVID-19 were provided by collaborators in the United States, Italy and Spain. The material from the prospective study consisted of cDNA or gDNA derived from T cells, B-cell-depleted T cells, or PBMCs. Deeply sampled blood TCRbeta repertoires from subjects exposed to, actively infected with, or recovered from COVID-19 were included in the dataset. The repertoires were released in a freely available public database meant as a resource for research on the immune response to SARS-CoV-2. The samples were drawn from two sources: the first 160 participants of the ongoing ImmuneRACE study, and approximately 1,300 subjects contributed by 6 global collaborators. A de-identified subject ID, COVID-19 status, age in years and sex were almost always included in the sample metadata. Where HLA class I and class II types were available, the types were taken from metadata supplied by the sample provider, not from assay-based typing. Broad study findings and their caveats: How much clinical and demographic metadata was included differed by source and by participant, and the metadata was provided uncurated.

The collaborating institutions used their own protocols to collect whole blood in K2EDTA tubes. For TCRbeta analysis, collaborator samples were shipped as frozen whole blood, as isolated PBMCs, or as DNA extracted from either sample type. Regarding this clone: The antigen it binds to is not known. No much larger clone is present one base from it, and per-base qualities are unavailable.

TCRbeta CDR3 regions were amplified from genomic DNA by means of the immunoSEQ Assay, a bias-controlled multiplex PCR. In the source study's methods: The number of nucleated cells in each sample was estimated by amplification of reference gene primers within the assay. To quantify the absolute abundance of each unique TCRbeta CDR3 rearrangement, sequence reads were collapsed and filtered. Productive Simpson clonality was computed per sample as the square root of Simpson's diversity index over productive rearrangements. The source is immuneACCESS, and TCRdb retained only in-frame sequences with V and J called. Part of the clones is not carried over; for the studies checked, unresolved V genes explain less than half of this, and the remainder is unexplained. For V, J and clone size, that table is used; D and trimming come from the DNA. The sample table contains 65,000 to 75,000 clones; only one count was recorded for about 81% of them. The ten largest clonotypes hold 15% to 19% of the sample.

CDR1 is given as SGHRS and CDR2 as YFSETQ, both from the germline V gene. The CDR3 spans 16 residues, from the cysteine through the phenylalanine. CDR3 DNA is the only sequence kept; it has 48 bases, read in frame from the first base. Here V drops 4 bases and J drops 1 base, and the junction holds 5 bases not matched to any gene. Sequencing was carried out using peripheral blood. This TCR was sampled from a man of 80 years or more with acute or convalescent COVID-19. Recombination connected TRBV5-1 to TRBJ2-2; the junction holds 9 bases that match TRBD2. The CDR3 has the sequence CASSGSGGGNTGELFF. The nucleotides are TGCGCCAGCAGCGGTAGCGGGGGAGGGAACACCGGGGAGCTGTTTTTT.